The 7 T cell receptor beta chains below all came from one sample that was sequenced in a study of CD4 T cells in relation to SARS-CoV-2 and coronaviruses. Antigen specificity for these receptors is unknown. CD4+ T cells from unexposed donors were obtained before the COVID-19 pandemic (2011-2018). CD4+ T cells were isolated from the cells after around 9 days of culture. TCRdb's table, derived via immunoSEQ multiplex PCR, lists solely in-frame clones and lacks some. Of about 29,000 clones detected, approximately 80% appear once; the ten largest clones hold around 15%. What was sequenced was CD4+ T cells from PBMCs, cultured in vitro. These receptors were taken from a human donor in good health.

J is TRBJ2-7 and V is TRBV4-2; D ambiguous. The germline CDR1 and CDR2 sequences are LGHNA and YNFKEQ. V lost 1 base to trimming and J lost 2 bases, with 9 bases between them. This CDR3 is built from 14 residues. CDR3 loop: CASSQALATYEQYF. DNA for the CDR3: TGTGCCAGCAGCCAAGCGCTCGCAACCTACGAGCAGTACTTC.

The chain has TRBV29-1 and TRBJ2-1; D is unclear. The CDR3 has 16 residues. Germline CDR1 is SQVTM and CDR2 is ANQGSEA. V was pared by 3 bases and J by 0 bases, with 15 bases between. The CDR3 DNA sequence: TGCAGCGTTGATAAGGCACTCCCGAGCTCCTACAATGAGCAGTTCTTC. Translation gives CSVDKALPSSYNEQFF.

The chain couples TRBV7-8 to TRBJ2-5; 8 nucleotides align to TRBD2. Trimming took 5 bases from V and 5 from J; bases not matched to a gene: 16. This CDR3 contains 17 residues. The germline CDR1 and CDR2 sequences are SGHVS and FQNEAQ. Here the CDR3 reads CASSRNSGAGLGETQYF. In DNA form, the CDR3 reads TGTGCCAGCAGCCGAAATAGCGGGGCAGGACTCGGGGAGACCCAGTACTTC.

This chain joins TRBV19 and TRBJ1-5; 10 bases line up with TRBD1. The germline V gene encodes CDR1 LNHDA and CDR2 SQIVND (reference sequence). The CDR3 covers 14 residues. V gave up 7 bases and J gave up 5 bases; unmatched junction bases: 5. The CDR3 spells CASTSGTGDQPQHF. In DNA form, the CDR3 reads TGTGCCAGTACCTCCGGGACAGGGGATCAGCCCCAGCATTTT. The full variable domain, its missing parts supplied by reference TRBV19 and TRBJ1-5, is DGGITQSPKYLFRKEGQNVTLSCEQNLNHDAMYWYRQDPGQGLRLIYYSQIVNDFQKGDIAEGYSVSREKKESFPLTVTSAQKNPTAFYLCASTSGTGDQPQHFGDGTRLSIL.

This clone is labeled medium-sized (0.01 to 0.1%). The J gene is TRBJ1-3, the V gene TRBV30, with D uncertain. V gave up 5 bases and J gave up 6 bases, with 8 bases separating them. Germline CDR1 and CDR2: GTSNPN and SVGIG (reference sequence). The CDR3 spans 11 residues. The CDR3 is CAWERENTIYF. DNA for the CDR3: TGTGCCTGGGAGCGGGAAAACACCATATATTTT.

This sequence joins TRBV4-3 and TRBJ2-1; TRBD2 matches 8 bases. Trimming removed 0 bases from V and 7 bases from J; junction bases left unmatched: 11. Germline assignment: CDR1 LGHNA and CDR2 YSLEER. This CDR3 contains 17 residues. The chain's CDR3 is CASSQDPQSGGVNEQFF. For the CDR3, the DNA is TGCGCCAGCAGCCAAGATCCCCAGTCCGGGGGGGTTAATGAGCAGTTCTTC.

The V gene is TRBV21-1, the J gene TRBJ2-7; no check of the table's D call, TRBD1, against the DNA was made. TRBV21-1 is tagged as a pseudogene. This CDR3 has 16 amino acids. CDR3 in DNA: TGTGCCAGCAGCGAAAAGGGGGCTCGCCCCACCTACGAGCAGTACTTC. Translation gives CASSEKGARPTYEQYF.